The source of this T cell receptor (beta chain) is a study of T-cell memory formation after mild COVID-19. Study summary: TCR clusters mostly belonged to single donors.

TCRdb used MiXCR to reprocess the 5' RACE reads, holding one entry per CDR3 protein. The data show hundreds of thousands of distinct CDR3 sequences, 23% seen once. V lost 3 bases and J lost 0, with 11 bases in between. The CDR3 runs 15 residues. Germline V gene sequence: CDR1 SNHLY, CDR2 FYNNEI. The sequence came from an adult woman who had mild COVID-19 (a few samples of this study predate the infection). Cell type and time point are not known. Sample: PBMCs or a T cell subset sorted from them (not recorded which). The chain joins TRBV2 to TRBJ1-1; no clear D. CDR3 bases: TGTGCCAGCAGTGATTCGGGCGGGCTGAACACTGAAGCTTTCTTT. This gives the protein CASSDSGGLNTEAFF.